This T cell receptor beta chain stems from a study of cytomegalovirus exposure and HLA in healthy donors. V was cut by 5 bases and J by 3 bases, with 4 bases left in between. There are 11 residues in the CDR3. Germline CDR1 reads SGHRS; CDR2 reads YFSETQ. Sequencing used immunoSEQ multiplex PCR; TCRdb keeps in-frame clones, though not all of them. The data hold roughly 120,000 clones, with about 88% observed a single time. The chain joins TRBV5-1 to TRBJ2-3, with D unresolved. This TCR derives from a man aged 18 to 29 in good health and CMV-seropositive. Material for sequencing was PBMCs. CDR3 DNA sequence: TGCGCCAGCAGACAGACAGATACGCAGTATTTT. Its translation is CASRQTDTQYF.